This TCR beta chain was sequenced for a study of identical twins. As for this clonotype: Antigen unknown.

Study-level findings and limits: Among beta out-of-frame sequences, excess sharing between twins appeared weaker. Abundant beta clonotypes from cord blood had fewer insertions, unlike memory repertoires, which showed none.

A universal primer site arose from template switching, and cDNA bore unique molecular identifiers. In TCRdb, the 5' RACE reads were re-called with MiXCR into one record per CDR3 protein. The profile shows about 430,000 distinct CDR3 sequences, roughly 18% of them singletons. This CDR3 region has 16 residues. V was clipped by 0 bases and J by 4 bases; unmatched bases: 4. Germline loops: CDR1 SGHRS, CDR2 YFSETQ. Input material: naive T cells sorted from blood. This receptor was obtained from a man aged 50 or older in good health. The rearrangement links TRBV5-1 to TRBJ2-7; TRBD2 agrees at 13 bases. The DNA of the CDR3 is TGCGCCAGCAGCTTGGGGACTAGCGGGAGTGGGTACGAGCAGTACTTC. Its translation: CASSLGTSGSGYEQYF.